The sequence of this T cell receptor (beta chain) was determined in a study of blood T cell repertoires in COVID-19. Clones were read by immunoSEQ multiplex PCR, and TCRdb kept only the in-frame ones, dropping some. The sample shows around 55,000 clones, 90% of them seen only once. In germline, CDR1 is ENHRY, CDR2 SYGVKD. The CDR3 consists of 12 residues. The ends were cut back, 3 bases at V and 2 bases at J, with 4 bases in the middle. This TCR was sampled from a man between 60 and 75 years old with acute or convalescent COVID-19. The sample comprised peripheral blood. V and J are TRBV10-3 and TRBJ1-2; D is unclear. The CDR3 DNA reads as TGTGCCATCAGTGACCCGAACTATGGCTACACCTTC. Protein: CAISDPNYGYTF.